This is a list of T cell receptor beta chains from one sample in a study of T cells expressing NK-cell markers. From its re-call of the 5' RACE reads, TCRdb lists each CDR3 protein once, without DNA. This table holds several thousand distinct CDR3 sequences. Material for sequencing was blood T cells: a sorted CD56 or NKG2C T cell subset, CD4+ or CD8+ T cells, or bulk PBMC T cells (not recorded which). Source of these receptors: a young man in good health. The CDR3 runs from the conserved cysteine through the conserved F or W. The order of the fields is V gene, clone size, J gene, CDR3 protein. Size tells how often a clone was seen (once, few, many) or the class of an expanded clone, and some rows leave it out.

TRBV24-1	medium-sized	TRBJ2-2	CATSDPSGLPNTGELFF
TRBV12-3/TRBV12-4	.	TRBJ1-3	CASSPLLRVSGNTIYF
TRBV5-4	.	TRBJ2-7	CASSQGGEQYF
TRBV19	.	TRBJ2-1	CASSIGQIGNEQFF
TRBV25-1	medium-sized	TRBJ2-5	CASSEWSSATQETQYF
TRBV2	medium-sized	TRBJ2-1	CAMSGREGLFNEQFF
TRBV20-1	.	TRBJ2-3	CSARGVAGGTDTQYF
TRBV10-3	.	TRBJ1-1	CAIIQDRGTEAFF
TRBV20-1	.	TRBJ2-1	CSARDRLADSYNEQFF
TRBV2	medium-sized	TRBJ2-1	CASSGLAGEQFF
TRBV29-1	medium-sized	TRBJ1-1	CSATVNTEAFF
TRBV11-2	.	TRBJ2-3	CASSHPFRTWDTQYF
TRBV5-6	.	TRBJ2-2	CASSLGGLVTGELFF
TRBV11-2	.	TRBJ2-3	CASSLGTMDTQYF
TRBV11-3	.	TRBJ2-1	CASRQGGVGVNEQFF
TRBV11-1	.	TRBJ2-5	CASSSHGGQETQYF
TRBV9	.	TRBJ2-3	CASSLFPDTQYF
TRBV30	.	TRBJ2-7	CAWSFSGRPRYEQYF
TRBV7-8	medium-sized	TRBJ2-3	CASSLPSGPDTQYF
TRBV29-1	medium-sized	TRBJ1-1	CSVEADGANTEAFF
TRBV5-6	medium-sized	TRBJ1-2	CASSSPGQVSYGYTF
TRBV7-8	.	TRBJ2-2	CASSLRGATPGSLFF